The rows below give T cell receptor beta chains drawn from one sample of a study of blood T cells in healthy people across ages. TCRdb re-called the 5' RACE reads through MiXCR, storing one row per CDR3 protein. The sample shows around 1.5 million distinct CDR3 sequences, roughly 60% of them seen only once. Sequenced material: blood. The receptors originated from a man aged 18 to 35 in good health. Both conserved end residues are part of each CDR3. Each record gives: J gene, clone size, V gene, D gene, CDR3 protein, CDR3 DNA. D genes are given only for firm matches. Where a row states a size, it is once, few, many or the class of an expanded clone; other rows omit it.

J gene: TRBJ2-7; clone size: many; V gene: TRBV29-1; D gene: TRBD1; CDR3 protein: CSVRYTGGYEQYF; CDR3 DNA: TGCAGCGTCCGATATACAGGGGGGTACGAGCAGTACTTC
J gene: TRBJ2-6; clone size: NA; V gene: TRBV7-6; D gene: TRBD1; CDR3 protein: CASSYAGGLGANVLTF; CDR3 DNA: TGTGCCAGCAGCTACGCAGGGGGTCTCGGGGCCAACGTCCTGACTTTC
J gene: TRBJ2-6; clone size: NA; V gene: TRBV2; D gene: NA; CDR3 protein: CARAGHISSGANVLTF; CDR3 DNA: TGTGCCAGAGCGGGACACATTTCCTCTGGGGCCAACGTCCTGACTTTC
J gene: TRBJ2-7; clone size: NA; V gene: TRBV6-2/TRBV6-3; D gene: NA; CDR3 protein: CASTNGLYNEQYF; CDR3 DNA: TGTGCCAGCACTAACGGACTCTACAATGAGCAGTACTTC
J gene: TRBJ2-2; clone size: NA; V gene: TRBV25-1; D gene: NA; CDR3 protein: CAFYTGELFF; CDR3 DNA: TGTGCCTTTTACACCGGGGAGCTGTTTTTT
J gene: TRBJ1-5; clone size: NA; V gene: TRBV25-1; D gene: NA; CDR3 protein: CASSEGQSNQPRHF; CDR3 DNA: TGTGCCAGCAGTGAAGGGCAGAGCAATCAGCCCCGGCATTTT
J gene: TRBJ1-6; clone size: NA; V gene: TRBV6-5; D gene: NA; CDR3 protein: CASSLSYYNSPLHF; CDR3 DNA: TGTGCCAGCAGTCTCAGTTACTATAATTCACCCCTCCACTTT
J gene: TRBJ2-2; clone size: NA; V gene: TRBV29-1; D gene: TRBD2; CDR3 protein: CSVAGLAGNTGELFF; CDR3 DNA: TGCAGCGTAGCGGGACTAGCGGGAAACACCGGGGAGCTGTTTTTT
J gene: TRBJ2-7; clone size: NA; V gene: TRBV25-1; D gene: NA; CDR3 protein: CASSEGDYYEQYF; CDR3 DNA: TGTGCCAGCAGTGAAGGCGACTACTACGAGCAGTACTTC
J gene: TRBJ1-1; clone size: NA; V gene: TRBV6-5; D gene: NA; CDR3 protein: CASRGRGRTEAFF; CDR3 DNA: TGTGCCAGCAGGGGGAGGGGCCGGACTGAAGCTTTCTTT
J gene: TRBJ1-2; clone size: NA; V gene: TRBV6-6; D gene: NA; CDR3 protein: CASGNYGYTF; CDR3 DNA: TGTGCCAGCGGGAACTATGGCTACACCTTC
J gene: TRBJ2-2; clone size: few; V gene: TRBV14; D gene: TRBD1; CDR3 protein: CASSLTGGGNTGELFF; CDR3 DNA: TGTGCCAGCAGCCTAACAGGGGGCGGAAACACCGGGGAGCTGTTTTTT
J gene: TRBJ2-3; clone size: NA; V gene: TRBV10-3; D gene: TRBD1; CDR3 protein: CAISDYGQGADTQYF; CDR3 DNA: TGTGCCATCAGTGACTACGGACAGGGGGCAGATACGCAGTATTTT
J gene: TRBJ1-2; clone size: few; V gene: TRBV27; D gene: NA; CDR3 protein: CASSNRRGGYTF; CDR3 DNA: TGTGCCAGCAGTAACCGCCGAGGCGGCTACACCTTC
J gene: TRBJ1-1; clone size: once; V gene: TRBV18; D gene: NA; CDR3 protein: CASSPKSDTEAFF; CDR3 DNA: TGTGCCAGCTCACCCAAATCGGACACTGAAGCTTTCTTT
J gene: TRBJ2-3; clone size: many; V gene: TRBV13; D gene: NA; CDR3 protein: CASGRTDTQYF; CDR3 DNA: TGTGCCAGCGGACGCACAGATACGCAGTATTTT
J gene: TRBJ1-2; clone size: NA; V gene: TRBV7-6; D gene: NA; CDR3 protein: CASSLVAGLANYGYTF; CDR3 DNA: TGTGCCAGCAGCTTAGTAGCGGGCTTAGCTAACTATGGCTACACCTTC
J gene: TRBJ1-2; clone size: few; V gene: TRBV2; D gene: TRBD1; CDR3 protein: CASSAGTGYGYTF; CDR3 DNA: TGTGCCAGCAGTGCGGGGACAGGCTATGGCTACACCTTC
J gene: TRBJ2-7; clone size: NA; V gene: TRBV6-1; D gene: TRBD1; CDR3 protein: CASRAGTGESYEQYF; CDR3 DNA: TGTGCCAGCAGAGCCGGGACAGGGGAGTCCTACGAGCAGTACTTC
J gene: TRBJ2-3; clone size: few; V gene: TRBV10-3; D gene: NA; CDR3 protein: CAISESAGTATDTQYF; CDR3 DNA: TGTGCCATCAGTGAGTCGGCAGGAACGGCCACAGATACGCAGTATTTT
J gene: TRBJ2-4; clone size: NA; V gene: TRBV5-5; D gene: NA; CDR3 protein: CACSLTGQRVGLAKNIQYF; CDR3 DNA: TGTGCCTGCAGCTTGACTGGACAGCGGGTAGGGCTTGCCAAAAACATTCAGTACTTC
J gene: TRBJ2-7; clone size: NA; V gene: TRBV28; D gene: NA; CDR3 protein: CASSYGRSSEQYF; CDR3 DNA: TGTGCCAGCAGTTATGGCAGGAGTAGCGAGCAGTACTTC
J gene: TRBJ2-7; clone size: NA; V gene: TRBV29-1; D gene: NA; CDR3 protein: CSVVSSHGSYEQYF; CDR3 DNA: TGCAGCGTTGTTTCCAGTCATGGCTCCTACGAGCAGTACTTC
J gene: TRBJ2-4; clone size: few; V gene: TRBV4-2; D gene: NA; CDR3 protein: CASSPTGAKNIQYF; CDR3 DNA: TGTGCCAGCAGCCCCACAGGAGCCAAAAACATTCAGTACTTC
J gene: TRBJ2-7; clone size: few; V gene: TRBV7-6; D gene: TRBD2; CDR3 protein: CASSPTSGEIEQYF; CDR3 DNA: TGTGCCAGCAGCCCGACTAGCGGGGAAATCGAGCAGTACTTC
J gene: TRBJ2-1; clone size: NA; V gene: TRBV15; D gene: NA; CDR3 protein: CATSRDGAFNNEQFF; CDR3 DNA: TGTGCCACCAGCAGAGATGGGGCATTCAACAATGAGCAGTTCTTC
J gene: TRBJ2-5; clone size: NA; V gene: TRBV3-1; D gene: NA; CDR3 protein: CASSQDTTWETQYF; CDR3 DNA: TGTGCCAGCAGCCAAGATACGACTTGGGAGACCCAGTACTTC
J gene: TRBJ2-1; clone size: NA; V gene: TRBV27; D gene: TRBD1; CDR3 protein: CASSTPSPGQAYNEQFF; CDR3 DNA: TGTGCCAGTTCCACACCTTCACCGGGACAGGCCTACAATGAGCAGTTCTTC
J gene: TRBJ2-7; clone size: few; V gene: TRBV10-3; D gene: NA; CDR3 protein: CAISETDTYEQYF; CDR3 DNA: TGTGCCATCAGTGAGACAGATACCTACGAGCAGTACTTC
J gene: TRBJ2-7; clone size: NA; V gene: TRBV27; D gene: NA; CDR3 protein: CASSFSDGNYEQYF; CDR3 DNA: TGTGCCAGCAGTTTCAGTGACGGGAACTACGAGCAGTACTTC
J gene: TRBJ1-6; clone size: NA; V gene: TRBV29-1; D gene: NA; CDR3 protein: CSVGTGMGSPLHF; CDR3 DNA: TGCAGCGTAGGGACCGGGATGGGTTCACCCCTCCACTTT
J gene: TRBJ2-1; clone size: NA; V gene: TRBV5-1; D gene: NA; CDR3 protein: CASSLREFNEQFF; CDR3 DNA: TGCGCCAGCAGCCTCCGGGAGTTTAATGAGCAGTTCTTC
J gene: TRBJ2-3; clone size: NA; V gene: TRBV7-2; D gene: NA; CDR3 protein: CASSPSGPKGTDTQYF; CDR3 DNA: TGTGCCAGCAGCCCCTCTGGTCCGAAGGGGACAGATACGCAGTATTTT
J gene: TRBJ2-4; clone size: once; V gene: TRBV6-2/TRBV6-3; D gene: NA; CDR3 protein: CASRQGALAKNIQYF; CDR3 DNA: TGTGCCAGCAGACAAGGGGCTTTAGCCAAAAACATTCAGTACTTC
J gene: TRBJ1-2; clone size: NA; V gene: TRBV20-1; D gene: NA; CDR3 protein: CSAYGLGGGGYTF; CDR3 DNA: TGCAGTGCTTATGGCCTTGGGGGCGGTGGCTACACCTTC
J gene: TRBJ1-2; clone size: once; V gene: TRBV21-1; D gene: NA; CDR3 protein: CASSQWTGSFYGYTF; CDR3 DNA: TGTGCCAGCAGCCAATGGACAGGGAGTTTCTATGGCTACACCTTC
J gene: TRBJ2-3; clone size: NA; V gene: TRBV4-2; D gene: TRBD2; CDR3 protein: CASSLRLAGGPTDTQYF; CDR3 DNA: TGTGCCAGCAGCCTCCGACTAGCGGGAGGTCCCACAGATACGCAGTATTTT
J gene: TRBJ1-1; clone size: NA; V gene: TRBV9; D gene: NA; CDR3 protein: CASSVADMRTEAFF; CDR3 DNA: TGTGCCAGCAGCGTAGCCGACATGAGAACTGAAGCTTTCTTT
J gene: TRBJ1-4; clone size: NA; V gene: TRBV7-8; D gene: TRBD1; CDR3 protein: CASSLGGQANEKLFF; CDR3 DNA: TGTGCCAGCAGCTTAGGGGGACAGGCCAATGAAAAACTGTTTTTT
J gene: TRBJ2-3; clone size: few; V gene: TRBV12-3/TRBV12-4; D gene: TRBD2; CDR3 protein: CASSPASGGARQYF; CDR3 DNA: TGTGCCAGCAGTCCCGCTAGCGGGGGGGCAAGGCAGTATTTT
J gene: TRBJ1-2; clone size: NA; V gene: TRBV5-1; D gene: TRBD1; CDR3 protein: CASTGGGTGDNYGYTF; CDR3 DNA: TGCGCCAGCACCGGAGGGGGGACAGGTGACAACTATGGCTACACCTTC
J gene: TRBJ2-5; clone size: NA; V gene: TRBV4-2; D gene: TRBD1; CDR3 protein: CASSPDRVGETQYF; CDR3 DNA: TGTGCCAGCAGCCCCGACAGGGTAGGGGAGACCCAGTACTTC
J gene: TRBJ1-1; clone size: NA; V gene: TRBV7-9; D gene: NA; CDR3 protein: CASRVAATEAFF; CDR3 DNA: TGTGCCAGCAGGGTTGCAGCTACTGAAGCTTTCTTT
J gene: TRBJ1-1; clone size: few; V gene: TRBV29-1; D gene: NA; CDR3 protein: CSVEGPVTEAFF; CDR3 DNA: TGCAGCGTTGAAGGCCCCGTGACTGAAGCTTTCTTT
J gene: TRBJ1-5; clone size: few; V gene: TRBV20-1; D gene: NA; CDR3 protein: CSARPSLDSNQPQHF; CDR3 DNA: TGCAGTGCTAGACCCTCCTTGGATAGCAATCAGCCCCAGCATTTT
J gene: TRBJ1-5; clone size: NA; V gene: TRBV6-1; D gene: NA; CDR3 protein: CAAGEGQQPQHF; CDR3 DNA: TGTGCCGCCGGAGAGGGCCAGCAGCCCCAGCATTTT
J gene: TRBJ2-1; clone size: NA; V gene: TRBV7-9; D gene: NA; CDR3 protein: CASSLLVGANPGNEQFF; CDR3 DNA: TGTGCCAGCAGCTTGCTAGTGGGGGCCAACCCGGGGAATGAGCAGTTCTTC
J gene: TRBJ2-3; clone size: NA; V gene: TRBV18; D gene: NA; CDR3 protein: CASSRPGAPTDTQYF; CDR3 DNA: TGTGCCAGCTCCCGCCCTGGGGCCCCGACAGATACGCAGTATTTT
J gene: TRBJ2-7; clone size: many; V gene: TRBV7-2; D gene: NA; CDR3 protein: CASSTNSYEQYF; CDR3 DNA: TGTGCCAGCAGTACGAACTCCTACGAGCAGTACTTC
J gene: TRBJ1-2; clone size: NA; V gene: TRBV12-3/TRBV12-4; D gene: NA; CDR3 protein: CASTRGSNYGYTF; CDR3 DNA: TGTGCCAGCACCAGGGGATCTAACTATGGCTACACCTTC
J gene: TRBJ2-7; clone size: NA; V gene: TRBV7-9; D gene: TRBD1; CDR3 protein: CASSTDRDRHEQYF; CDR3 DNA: TGTGCCAGCAGCACGGACCGGGACAGACACGAGCAGTACTTC
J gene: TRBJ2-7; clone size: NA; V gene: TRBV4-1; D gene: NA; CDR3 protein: CASSQGAPSEQYF; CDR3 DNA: TGCGCCAGCAGCCAAGGGGCCCCAAGCGAGCAGTACTTC
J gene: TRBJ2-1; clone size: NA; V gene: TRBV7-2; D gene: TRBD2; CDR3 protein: CASSFFDRGVSYNEQFF; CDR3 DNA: TGTGCCAGCAGCTTCTTTGATCGGGGGGTGTCCTACAATGAGCAGTTCTTC
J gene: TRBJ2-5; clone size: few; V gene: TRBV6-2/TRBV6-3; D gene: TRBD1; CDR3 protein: CASSYPDRGYQETQYF; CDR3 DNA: TGTGCCAGCAGTTATCCGGACAGGGGGTACCAAGAGACCCAGTACTTC
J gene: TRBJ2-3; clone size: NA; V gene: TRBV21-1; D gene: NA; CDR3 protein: CASSKTQSTQDSTDTQYF; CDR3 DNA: TGTGCCAGCAGCAAAACCCAGAGCACTCAGGATAGCACAGATACGCAGTATTTT
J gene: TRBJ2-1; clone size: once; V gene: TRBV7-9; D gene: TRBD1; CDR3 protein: CASSPITGDHEQFF; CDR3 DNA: TGTGCCAGCAGCCCAATAACAGGGGACCATGAGCAGTTCTTC
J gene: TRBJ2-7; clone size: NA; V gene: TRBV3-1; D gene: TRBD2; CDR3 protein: CASSQDLGTTYEQYF; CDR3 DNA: TGTGCCAGCAGCCAAGACTTAGGGACTACCTACGAGCAGTACTTC
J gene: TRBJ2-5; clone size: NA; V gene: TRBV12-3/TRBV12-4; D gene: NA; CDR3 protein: CASSLYKMLDRFQETQYF; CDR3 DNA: TGTGCCAGCAGTTTATATAAAATGCTAGACCGATTCCAAGAGACCCAGTACTTC
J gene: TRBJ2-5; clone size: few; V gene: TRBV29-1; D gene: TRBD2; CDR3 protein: CSVEGEGNALAGGETQYF; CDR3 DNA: TGCAGCGTTGAAGGGGAGGGGAACGCTCTAGCGGGTGGGGAGACCCAGTACTTC
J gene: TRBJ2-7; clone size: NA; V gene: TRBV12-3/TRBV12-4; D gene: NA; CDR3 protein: CASTQDSRWGEQYF; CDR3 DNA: TGTGCCAGCACCCAGGACAGCCGCTGGGGCGAGCAGTACTTC